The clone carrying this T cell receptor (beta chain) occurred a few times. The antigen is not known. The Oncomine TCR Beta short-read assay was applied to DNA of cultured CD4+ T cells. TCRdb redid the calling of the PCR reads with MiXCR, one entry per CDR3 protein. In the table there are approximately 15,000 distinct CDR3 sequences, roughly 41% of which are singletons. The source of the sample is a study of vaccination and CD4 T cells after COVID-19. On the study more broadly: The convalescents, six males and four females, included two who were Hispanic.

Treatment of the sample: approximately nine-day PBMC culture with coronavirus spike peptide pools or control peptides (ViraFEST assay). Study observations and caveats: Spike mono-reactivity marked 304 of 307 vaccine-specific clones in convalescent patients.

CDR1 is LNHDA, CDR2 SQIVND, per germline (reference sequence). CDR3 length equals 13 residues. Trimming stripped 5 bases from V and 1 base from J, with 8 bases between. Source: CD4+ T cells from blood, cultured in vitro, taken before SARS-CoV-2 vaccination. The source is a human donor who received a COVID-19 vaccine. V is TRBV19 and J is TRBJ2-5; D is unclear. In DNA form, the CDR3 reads TGTGCCAGTAGTGTGGCAGGCCAAGAGACCCAGTACTTC. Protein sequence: CASSVAGQETQYF.